This T cell receptor beta chain was observed in a study of cytomegalovirus exposure and HLA in healthy donors. Study-wide points: The study assumed roughly uniform donor sequencing depth for presence/absence analyses. A link between a missense DCLRE1C variant and TCR beta V- and J-gene trimming emerged from a later analysis. There was a cluster of highly shared sequence variants that was likely a sequencing artifact.

Concerning this clone itself: Its antigen is unknown.

Primers included in the PCR were 60 Vbeta and 13 Jbeta primers. Clones were read by immunoSEQ multiplex PCR, and TCRdb kept only the in-frame ones, dropping some. The sample records about 130,000 clones, approximately 85% being singletons. This CDR3 spans 14 amino acids. The germline V gene encodes CDR1 MNHEY and CDR2 SVGAGI. Trimming cost V 0 bases and J 6 bases, with 9 bases left between them. This clonotype was obtained from a boy aged 10-17 years in good health and CMV-seronegative. The chain links TRBV6-5 to TRBJ1-5; D gene ambiguous. The specimen was PBMCs. The CDR3 spells CASSYSRDTQPQHF. CDR3 bases: TGTGCCAGCAGTTACTCGAGAGATACTCAGCCCCAGCATTTT.